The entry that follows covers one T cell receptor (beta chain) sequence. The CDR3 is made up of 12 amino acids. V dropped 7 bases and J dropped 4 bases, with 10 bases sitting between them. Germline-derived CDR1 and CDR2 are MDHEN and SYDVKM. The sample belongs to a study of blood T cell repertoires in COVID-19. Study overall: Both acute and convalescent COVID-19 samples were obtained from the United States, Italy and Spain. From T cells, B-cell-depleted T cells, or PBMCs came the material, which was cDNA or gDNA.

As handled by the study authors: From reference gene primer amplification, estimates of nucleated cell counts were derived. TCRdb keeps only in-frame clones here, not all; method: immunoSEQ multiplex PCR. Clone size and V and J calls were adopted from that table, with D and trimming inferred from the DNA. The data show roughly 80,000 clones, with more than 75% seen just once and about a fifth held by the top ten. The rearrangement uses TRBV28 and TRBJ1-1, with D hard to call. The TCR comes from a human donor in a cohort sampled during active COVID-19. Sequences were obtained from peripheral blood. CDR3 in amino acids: CASKEGITEAFF. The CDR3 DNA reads TGTGCCAGCAAGGAGGGCATCACTGAAGCTTTCTTT. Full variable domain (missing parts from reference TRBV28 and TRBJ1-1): DVKVTQSSRYLVKRTGEKVFLECVQDMDHENMFWYRQDPGLGLRLIYFSYDVKMKEKGDIPEGYSVSREKKERFSLILESASTNQTSMYLCASKEGITEAFFGQGTRLTVV.